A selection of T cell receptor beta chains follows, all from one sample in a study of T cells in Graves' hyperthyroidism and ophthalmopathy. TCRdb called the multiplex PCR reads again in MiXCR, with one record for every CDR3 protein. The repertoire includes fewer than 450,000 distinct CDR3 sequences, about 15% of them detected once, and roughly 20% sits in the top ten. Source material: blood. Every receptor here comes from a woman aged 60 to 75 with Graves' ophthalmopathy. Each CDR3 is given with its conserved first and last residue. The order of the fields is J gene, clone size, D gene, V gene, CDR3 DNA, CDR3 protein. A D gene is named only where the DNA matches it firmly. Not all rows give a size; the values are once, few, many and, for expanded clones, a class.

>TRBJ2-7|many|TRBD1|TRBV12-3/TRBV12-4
TGTGCCAGCAGTGGGACAGGGGGGTCCTACGAGCAGTACTTC
CASSGTGGSYEQYF
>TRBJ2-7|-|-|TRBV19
TGTGCCAGTAGTCAGGGACCGCTTGTGGTCGAGCAGTACTTC
CASSQGPLVVEQYF
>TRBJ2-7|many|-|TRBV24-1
TGTGCCACCAGTGACCACAGCGGAAGCGGACTGTACGAGCAGTACTTC
CATSDHSGSGLYEQYF
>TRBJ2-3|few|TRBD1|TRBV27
TGTGCCAGCAAAAGGGACAGGGTACCTAGCACAGATACGCAGTATTTT
CASKRDRVPSTDTQYF
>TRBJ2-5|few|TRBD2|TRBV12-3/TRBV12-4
TGTGCCAGCAGCCGGGGGACTAGCGGGACCGACCAAGAGACCCAGTACTTC
CASSRGTSGTDQETQYF
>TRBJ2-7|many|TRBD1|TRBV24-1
TGTGCCACCAGTGAGAACAGGGGGCGATACGAGCAGTACTTC
CATSENRGRYEQYF
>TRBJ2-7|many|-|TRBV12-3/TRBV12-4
TGTGCCAGCAGCCTAGGGGCACAATTCTACGAGCAGTACTTC
CASSLGAQFYEQYF
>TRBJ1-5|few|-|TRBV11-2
TGTGCCAGCAGCATCGATCATCCTAATCAGCCCCAGCATTTT
CASSIDHPNQPQHF
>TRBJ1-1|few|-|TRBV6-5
TGTGCCAGCAGTTACGAGGTCAGATCGAACACTGAAGCTTTCTTT
CASSYEVRSNTEAFF
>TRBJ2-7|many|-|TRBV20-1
TGCAGTGCTAGAGACTACGGACTCCTCCACTACGAGCAGTACTTC
CSARDYGLLHYEQYF
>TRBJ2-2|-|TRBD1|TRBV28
TGTGCCAGCAGTTACCTCCCTGGACAGGGCGACGGGGAGCTGTTTTTT
CASSYLPGQGDGELFF
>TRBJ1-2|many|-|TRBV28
TGTGCCAGCAGTTTCTCGGGAAGGGAGACTCTCGGTGGCTACACCTTC
CASSFSGRETLGGYTF
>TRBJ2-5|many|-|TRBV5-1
TGCGCCAGCAGCTTGGAGGGCCAAGAGACCCAGTACTTC
CASSLEGQETQYF
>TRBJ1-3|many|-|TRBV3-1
TGTGCCAGCAGCCAAGGGACAGTTGGAAACACCATATATTTT
CASSQGTVGNTIYF
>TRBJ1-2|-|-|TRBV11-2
TGTGCCAGCAGCTTACAGGGCCGAGCTAACTATGGCTACACCTTC
CASSLQGRANYGYTF
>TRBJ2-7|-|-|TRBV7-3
TGTGCCAGCAGCTTAAACAGCCAGGGGGAGCAGTACTTC
CASSLNSQGEQYF
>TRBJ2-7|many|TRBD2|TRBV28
TGTGCCAGCAGTCCAACGGGACTAGCGAACTACGAGCAGTACTTC
CASSPTGLANYEQYF
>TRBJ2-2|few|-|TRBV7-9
TGTGCCAGCAGCACCCTGGACTCCACCGGGGAGCTGTTTTTT
CASSTLDSTGELFF
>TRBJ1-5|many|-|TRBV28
TGTGCCAGCAGTTTGGGAGGGGACAATCAGCCCCAGCATTTT
CASSLGGDNQPQHF
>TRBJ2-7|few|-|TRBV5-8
TGTGCCAGCAGCCCAATGACTAGCTACGAGCAGTACTTC
CASSPMTSYEQYF
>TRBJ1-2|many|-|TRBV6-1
TGTGCCAGCAGTGAATTGTTGCAGGGTGGCTACACCTTC
CASSELLQGGYTF
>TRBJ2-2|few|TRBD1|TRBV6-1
TGTGCCAGCACCCAGAACCCTACAGGGGCTAACACCGGGGAGCTGTTTTTT
CASTQNPTGANTGELFF
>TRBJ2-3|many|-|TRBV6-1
TGTGCCAGCAGTGGGAGAGCACCAGATACGCAGTATTTT
CASSGRAPDTQYF
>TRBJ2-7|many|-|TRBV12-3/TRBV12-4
TGTGCCAGCAGTTTTGGGCAGGGACCCTACGAGCAGTACTTC
CASSFGQGPYEQYF
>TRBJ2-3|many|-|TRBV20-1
TGCAGTGCCGAACCCCCCTGGCACACAGATACGCAGTATTTT
CSAEPPWHTDTQYF
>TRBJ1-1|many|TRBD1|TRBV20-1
TGCAGGGGGGCGACAGGGTCCCTCACTGAAGCTTTCTTT
CRGATGSLTEAFF
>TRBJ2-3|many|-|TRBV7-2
TGTGCCAGCAGCCTCAAATTGGGGTCTCAAAGCACAGATACGCAGTATTTT
CASSLKLGSQSTDTQYF
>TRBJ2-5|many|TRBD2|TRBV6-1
TGTGCCAGCGGCCTAGCGGGAGAGAAGGAGACCCAGTACTTC
CASGLAGEKETQYF